The 11 T cell receptor beta chains presented below share a single source sample, sequenced in a study of shared clonotypes between healthy human individuals. Assay: immunoSEQ multiplex PCR; the TCRdb copy retains only in-frame clones and omits some. This sample has 1,400,000 or so clones, with just under 99% found just once. The specimen was naive CD4+ T cells sorted from blood. Subset reported: CD45RA+ positively selected. The receptors shown here come from a man under 40 in good health.

The gene calls are TRBV28 and TRBJ1-5; D unclear. This CDR3 region has 12 residues. V was clipped by 4 bases and J by 8 bases, with 9 bases between them. The V gene's germline CDR1 is MDHEN and CDR2 SYDVKM. CDR3 loop: CASSSPEEPQHF. The CDR3, as DNA: TGTGCCAGCAGTTCCCCTGAGGAGCCCCAGCATTTT.

The chain employs TRBV7-9 and TRBJ2-7; D may be TRBD1 (6 bases). The CDR3 consists of 13 residues. V was trimmed by 0 bases and J by 12 bases, leaving 15 bases between them. The germline V gene has CDR1 SEHNR and CDR2 FQNEAQ (reference sequence). Here the CDR3 DNA reads TGTGCCAGCAGCTTAGCCGTCGACAGGATTTGGTACTTC. Protein product: CASSLAVDRIWYF.

The J gene is TRBJ2-1, the V gene TRBV6-5; 7 nucleotides line up with TRBD2. The CDR3 contains 14 residues. V shed 6 bases and J 3 bases; nucleotides not matched to a gene: 5. Germline V lookup: CDR1 MNHEY, CDR2 SVGAGI. CDR3 in DNA: TGTGCCAGCAGGCCCAGCGGGAACTACAATGAGCAGTTCTTC. The encoded protein is CASRPSGNYNEQFF.

The V and J genes are TRBV6-5 and TRBJ1-4; D unresolved. Trimming pared 6 bases from V and 0 bases from J, leaving 8 bases between. The CDR3 runs to 14 residues. Germline loops: CDR1 MNHEY, CDR2 SVGAGI. The DNA of the CDR3 is TGTGCCAGCAGCCCCACCGCAACTAATGAAAAACTGTTTTTT. Translating gives CASSPTATNEKLFF.

The chain combines TRBV5-4 with TRBJ2-2; 8 nucleotides align to TRBD2. The CDR3 runs 15 residues. CDR1 is SGHNT, CDR2 YYREEE, per germline (reference sequence). The V and J ends lost 0 bases and 7 bases, in that order; junction bases with no gene match: 5. The CDR3: CASSLESGRFGELFF. The CDR3 coding sequence is TGTGCCAGCAGCTTGGAGAGCGGGAGATTCGGGGAGCTGTTTTTT.

The rearrangement uses TRBV4-2 and TRBJ2-1, with TRBD2 matching 8 bases. The J segment lost 4 bases and the V segment lost 0 bases, leaving 8 bases of the junction unmatched. This CDR3 comprises 17 residues. Germline V gene lookup returns CDR1 LGHNA and CDR2 YNFKEQ. The CDR3 DNA sequence: TGTGCCAGCAGCCAAGATGGTCCGCTAGCGGGTTACAATGAGCAGTTCTTC. Its translation: CASSQDGPLAGYNEQFF.

The chain uses TRBV4-1 and TRBJ1-4; 7 bases are shared with TRBD1. The CDR3 spans 17 residues. Trimming cost V 3 bases and J 4 bases; bases outside gene matches: 11. CDR1 and CDR2 (germline): MGHRA, YSYEKL. In nucleotides, the CDR3 is TGCGCCAGCAGCCACGCTGCGAAACAGGGGAATAATGAAAAACTGTTTTTT. It translates to CASSHAAKQGNNEKLFF.

V and J are TRBV15 and TRBJ2-7, with D hard to call. This CDR3 spans 15 amino acids. Deletions cut 0 bases from V and 2 bases from J, with 11 bases between. The germline V gene has CDR1 LNHNV and CDR2 YYDKDF (reference sequence). The DNA of the CDR3 is TGTGCCACCAGCAGAGATCCCAGTAGAACCTACGAGCAGTACTTC. Translation gives CATSRDPSRTYEQYF.

This clone has just one count. The rearrangement links TRBV9 to TRBJ2-3; no definite D call. CDR1 is SGDLS, CDR2 YYNGEE, per germline. CDR3 length: 15 amino acids. Trimming cost V 3 bases and J 0 bases, with 11 bases left between them. The CDR3, as DNA: TGTGCCAGCAGCGCAGATCCCGACAGCACAGATACGCAGTATTTT. Protein product: CASSADPDSTDTQYF. Full variable domain (remainder filled in from reference TRBV9 and TRBJ2-3): DSGVTQTPKHLITATGQRVTLRCSPRSGDLSVYWYQQSLDQGLQFLIQYYNGEERAKGNILERFSAQQFPDLHSELNLSSLELGDSALYFCASSADPDSTDTQYFGPGTRLTVL.

The chain links TRBV11-2 to TRBJ2-7, with D possibly matching TRBD2 (6 bases). Germline V gene sequence: CDR1 SGHAT, CDR2 FQNNGV. The CDR3 contains 14 residues. Trimming took off 5 bases at V and 0 bases at J, with 11 bases between the two ends. CDR3 nucleotide sequence: TGTGCCAGCAGCCGACATAGCGGCTCCTACGAGCAGTACTTC. Protein product: CASSRHSGSYEQYF.

V gene TRBV5-1 combines with J gene TRBJ2-7, with 11 nucleotides matching TRBD1. Germline V lookup: CDR1 SGHRS, CDR2 YFSETQ. The V and J ends lost 1 base and 7 bases, in that order; junction bases with no gene match: 7. The CDR3 has 15 residues. CDR3 sequence reads: CASSLIADRGREQYF. The CDR3 DNA follows: TGCGCCAGCAGCTTGATCGCGGACAGGGGGCGAGAGCAGTACTTC.